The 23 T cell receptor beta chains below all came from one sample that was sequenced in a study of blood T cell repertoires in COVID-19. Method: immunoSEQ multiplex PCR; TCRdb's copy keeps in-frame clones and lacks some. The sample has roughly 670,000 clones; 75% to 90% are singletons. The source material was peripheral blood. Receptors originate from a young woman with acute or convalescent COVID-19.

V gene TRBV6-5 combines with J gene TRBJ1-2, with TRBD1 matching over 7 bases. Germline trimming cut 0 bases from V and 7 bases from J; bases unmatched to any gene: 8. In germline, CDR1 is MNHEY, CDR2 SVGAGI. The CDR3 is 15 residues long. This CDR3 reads CASSYSSTGDAGYTF. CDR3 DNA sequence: TGTGCCAGCAGTTACTCGTCTACAGGGGATGCTGGCTACACCTTC.

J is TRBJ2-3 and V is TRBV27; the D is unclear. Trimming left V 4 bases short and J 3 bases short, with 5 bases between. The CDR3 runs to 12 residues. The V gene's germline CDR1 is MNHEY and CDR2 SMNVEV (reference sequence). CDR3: CASSSPTDTQYF. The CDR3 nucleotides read TGTGCCAGCAGTTCCCCTACAGATACGCAGTATTTT.

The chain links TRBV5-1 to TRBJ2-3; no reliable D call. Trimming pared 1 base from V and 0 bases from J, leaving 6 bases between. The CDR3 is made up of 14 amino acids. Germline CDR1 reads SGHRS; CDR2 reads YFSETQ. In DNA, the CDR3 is TGCGCCAGCAGCTTGTTTCTCAGCACAGATACGCAGTATTTT. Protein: CASSLFLSTDTQYF.

CDR3 amino acids: CASSHIRGNYNEQFF. In nucleotides, the CDR3 is TGCGCCAGCAGCCATATTAGAGGGAACTACAATGAGCAGTTCTTC. This sequence joins TRBV4-1 and TRBJ2-1; the D gene is possibly TRBD2 (5 bases). This CDR3 has 15 amino acids. V lost 3 bases to trimming and J lost 3 bases, with 12 bases between them. CDR1 MGHRA and CDR2 YSYEKL come from the germline V gene.

CDR3 loop: CASSLGRTQGYTF. Written as DNA, the CDR3 is TGTGCCAGCAGCTTGGGGAGGACCCAAGGCTACACCTTC. The chain combines TRBV7-8 with TRBJ1-2, with D unresolved. Germline V gene data show CDR1 as SGHVS and CDR2 as FQNEAQ. Deletions cut 3 bases from V and 8 bases from J, with 13 bases between. The CDR3 runs to 13 residues. The complete variable domain, with remaining parts taken from reference TRBV7-8 and TRBJ1-2, reads GAGVSQSPRYKVAKRGQDVALRCDPISGHVSLFWYQQALGQGPEFLTYFQNEAQLDKSGLPSDRFFAERPEGSVSTLKIQRTQQEDSAVYLCASSLGRTQGYTFGSGTRLTVV.

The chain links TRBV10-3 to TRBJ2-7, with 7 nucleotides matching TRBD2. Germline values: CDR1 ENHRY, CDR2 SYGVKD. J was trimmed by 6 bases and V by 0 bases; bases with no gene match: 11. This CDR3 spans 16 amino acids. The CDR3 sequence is CAISESGRAGWGEQYF. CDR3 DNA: TGTGCCATCAGTGAGTCTGGTAGAGCGGGATGGGGCGAGCAGTACTTC.

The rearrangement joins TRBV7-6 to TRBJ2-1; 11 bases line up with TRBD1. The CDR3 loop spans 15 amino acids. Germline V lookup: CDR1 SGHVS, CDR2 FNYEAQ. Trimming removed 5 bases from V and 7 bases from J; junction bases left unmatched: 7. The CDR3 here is CASSPRDRGYNEQFF. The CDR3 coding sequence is TGTGCCAGCAGCCCCCGGGACAGGGGGTATAATGAGCAGTTCTTC.

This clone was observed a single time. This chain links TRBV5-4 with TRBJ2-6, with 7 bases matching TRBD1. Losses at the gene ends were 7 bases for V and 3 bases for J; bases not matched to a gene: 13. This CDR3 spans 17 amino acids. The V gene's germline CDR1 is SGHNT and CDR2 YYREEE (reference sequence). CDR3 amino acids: CASGQVYGVGGANVLTF. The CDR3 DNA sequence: TGTGCCAGCGGACAGGTCTACGGTGTCGGTGGGGCCAACGTCCTGACTTTC. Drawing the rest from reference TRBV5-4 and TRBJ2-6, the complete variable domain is ETGVTQSPTHLIKTRGQQVTLRCSSQSGHNTVSWYQQALGQGPQFIFQYYREEENGRGNFPPRFSGLQFPNYSSELNVNALELDDSALYLCASGQVYGVGGANVLTFGAGSRLTVL.

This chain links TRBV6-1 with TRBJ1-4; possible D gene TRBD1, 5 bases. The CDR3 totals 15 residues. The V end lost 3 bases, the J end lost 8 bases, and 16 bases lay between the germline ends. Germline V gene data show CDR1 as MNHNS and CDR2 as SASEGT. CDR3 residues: CASSDGFRGREKLFF. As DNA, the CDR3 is TGTGCCAGCAGTGACGGGTTCCGGGGGAGGGAAAAACTGTTTTTT.

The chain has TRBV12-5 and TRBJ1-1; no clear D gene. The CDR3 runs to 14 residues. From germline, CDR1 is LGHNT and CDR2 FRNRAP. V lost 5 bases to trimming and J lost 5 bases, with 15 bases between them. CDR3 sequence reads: CASGPTSTGTEAFF. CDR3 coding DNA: TGTGCTAGTGGTCCCACGTCTACGGGTACTGAAGCTTTCTTT. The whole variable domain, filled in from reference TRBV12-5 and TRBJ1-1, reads DARVTQTPRHKVTEMGQEVTMRCQPILGHNTVFWYRQTMMQGLELLAYFRNRAPLDDSGMPKDRFSAEMPDATLATLKIQPSEPRDSAVYFCASGPTSTGTEAFFGQGTRLTVV.

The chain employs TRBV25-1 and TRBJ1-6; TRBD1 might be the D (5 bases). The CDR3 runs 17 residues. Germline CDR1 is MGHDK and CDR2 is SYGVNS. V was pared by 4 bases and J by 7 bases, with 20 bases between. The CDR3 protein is CASSVTRDGGGNSPLHF. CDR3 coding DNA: TGTGCCAGCAGTGTGACCCGGGACGGCGGAGGGAATTCACCCCTCCACTTT.

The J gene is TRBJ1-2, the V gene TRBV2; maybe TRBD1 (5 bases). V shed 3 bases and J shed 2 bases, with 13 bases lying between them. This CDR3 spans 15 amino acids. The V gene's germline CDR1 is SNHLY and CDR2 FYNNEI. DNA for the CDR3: TGTGCCAGCAGTGAGGGTGGACAAGAGAACTATGGCTACACCTTC. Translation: CASSEGGQENYGYTF.

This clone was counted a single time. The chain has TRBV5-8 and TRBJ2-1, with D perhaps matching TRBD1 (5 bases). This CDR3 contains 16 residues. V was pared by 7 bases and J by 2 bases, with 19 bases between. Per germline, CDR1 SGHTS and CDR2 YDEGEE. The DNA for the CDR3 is TGTGCCAGCGGAGAGTTAGGACATGGAGCCTACAATGAGCAGTTCTTC. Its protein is CASGELGHGAYNEQFF.

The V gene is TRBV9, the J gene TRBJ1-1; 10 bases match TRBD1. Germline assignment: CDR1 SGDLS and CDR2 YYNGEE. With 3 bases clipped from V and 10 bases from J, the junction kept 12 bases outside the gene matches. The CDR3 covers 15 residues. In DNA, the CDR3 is TGTGCCAGCAGCGGATTACCCGGGACAGGGGAAGGAGCTTTCTTT. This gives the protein CASSGLPGTGEGAFF. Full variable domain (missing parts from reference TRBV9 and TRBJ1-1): DSGVTQTPKHLITATGQRVTLRCSPRSGDLSVYWYQQSLDQGLQFLIQYYNGEERAKGNILERFSAQQFPDLHSELNLSSLELGDSALYFCASSGLPGTGEGAFFGQGTRLTVV.

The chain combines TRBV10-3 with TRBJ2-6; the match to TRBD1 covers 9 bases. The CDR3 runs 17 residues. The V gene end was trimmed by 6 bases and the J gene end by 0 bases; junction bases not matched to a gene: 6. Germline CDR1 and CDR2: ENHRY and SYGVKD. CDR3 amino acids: CAIRGTGRNSGANVLTF. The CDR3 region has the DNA TGTGCCATCAGAGGGACAGGGAGGAACTCTGGGGCCAACGTCCTGACTTTC.

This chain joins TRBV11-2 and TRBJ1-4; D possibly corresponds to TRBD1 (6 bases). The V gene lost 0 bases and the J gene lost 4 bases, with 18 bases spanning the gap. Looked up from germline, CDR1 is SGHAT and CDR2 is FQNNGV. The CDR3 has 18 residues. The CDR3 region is CASSLEFGRGQLNEKLFF. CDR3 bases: TGTGCCAGCAGCTTAGAGTTCGGGCGCGGACAGCTTAATGAAAAACTGTTTTTT.

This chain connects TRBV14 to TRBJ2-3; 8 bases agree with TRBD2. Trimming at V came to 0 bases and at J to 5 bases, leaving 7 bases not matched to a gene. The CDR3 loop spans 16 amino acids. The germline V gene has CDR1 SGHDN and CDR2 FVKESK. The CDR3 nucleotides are TGTGCCAGCAGCCAAGATGGCCGGGGGGGCTTAGATACGCAGTATTTT. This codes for CASSQDGRGGLDTQYF. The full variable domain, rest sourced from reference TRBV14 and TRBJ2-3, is EAGVTQFPSHSVIEKGQTVTLRCDPISGHDNLYWYRRVMGKEIKFLLHFVKESKQDESGMPNNRFLAERTGGTYSTLKVQPAELEDSGVYFCASSQDGRGGLDTQYFGPGTRLTVL.

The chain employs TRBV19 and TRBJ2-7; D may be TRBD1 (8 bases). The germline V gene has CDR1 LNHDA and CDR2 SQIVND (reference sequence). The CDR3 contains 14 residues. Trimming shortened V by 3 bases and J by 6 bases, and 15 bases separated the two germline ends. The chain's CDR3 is CASSITGGGVEQYF. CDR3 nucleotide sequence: TGTGCCAGTAGTATCACAGGGGGGGGAGTCGAGCAGTACTTC.

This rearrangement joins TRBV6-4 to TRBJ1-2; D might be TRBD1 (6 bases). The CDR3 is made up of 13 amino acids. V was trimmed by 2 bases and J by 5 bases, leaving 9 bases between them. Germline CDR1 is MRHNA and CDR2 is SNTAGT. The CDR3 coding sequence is TGTGCCAGCAGTGACAAACAGGGATATGGCTACACCTTC. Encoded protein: CASSDKQGYGYTF.

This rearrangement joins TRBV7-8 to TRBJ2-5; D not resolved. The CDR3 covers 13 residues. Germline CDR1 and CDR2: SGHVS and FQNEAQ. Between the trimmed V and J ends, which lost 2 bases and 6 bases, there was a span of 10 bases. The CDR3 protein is CASSLSPMKTQYF. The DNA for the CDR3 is TGTGCCAGCAGCTTATCACCTATGAAGACCCAGTACTTC.

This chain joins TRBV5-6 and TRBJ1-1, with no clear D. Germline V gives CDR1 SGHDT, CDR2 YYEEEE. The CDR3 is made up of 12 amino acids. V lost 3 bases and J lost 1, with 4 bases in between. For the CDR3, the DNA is TGTGCCAGCAGCTCTACGAACACTGAAGCTTTCTTT. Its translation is CASSSTNTEAFF.

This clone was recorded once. CDR3: CASSLAGGGFEQYF. CDR3 sequence (DNA): TGCGCCAGCAGCTTGGCTGGCGGAGGGTTCGAGCAGTACTTC. The chain couples TRBV5-1 to TRBJ2-7, with D possibly matching TRBD2 (6 bases). CDR3 size: 14 residues. The V gene lost 0 bases and the J gene lost 6 bases, with 13 bases spanning the gap. CDR1 and CDR2 from the germline V gene are SGHRS and YFSETQ.

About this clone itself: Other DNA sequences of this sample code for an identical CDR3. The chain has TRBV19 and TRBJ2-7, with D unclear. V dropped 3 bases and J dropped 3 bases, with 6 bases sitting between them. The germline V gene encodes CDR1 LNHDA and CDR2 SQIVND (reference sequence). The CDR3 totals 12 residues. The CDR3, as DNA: TGTGCCAGTAGTATCCCCGGCTACGAGCAGTACTTC. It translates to CASSIPGYEQYF.